The clone carrying this T cell receptor (beta chain) was counted ten times or more. The antigen is not known. As for time point: patch test 2, 6 weeks after DPC sensitization. Treatment given: therapeutic diphenylcyclopropenone sensitization with weekly scalp DPC. Blood was drawn before each patch test was applied. Total RNA was extracted from unfractionated whole blood. The record originates from a study of human T cells and chemical hapten exposure. Study background: Donors were sensitized with 2% DPC on the upper inner arm. Study results and limitations: Expanded TCRs made up significantly more big CDR3 similarity clusters than controls did.

TCRdb fed the RACE reads into MiXCR, producing one record per CDR3 protein. The sample gives 73,000 or so distinct CDR3 sequences, around 7.9% of which show up once; about 3.5% is in the top ten. The sequencing used whole blood, collected in connection with sensitization to the hapten diphenylcyclopropenone (DPC). This clonotype was obtained from a woman in her 50s with alopecia areata. Some clones in this sample may be carry-over from other donors' samples.

DNA for the CDR3: TGTGCCAGCAGCTTAATTGAGGATTCCTACGAGCAGTACTTC. Translating it yields CASSLIEDSYEQYF. The rearrangement links TRBV7-6 to TRBJ2-7; D is ambiguous. Germline V gene lookup returns CDR1 SGHVS and CDR2 FNYEAQ. CDR3 length equals 14 residues. Between the trimmed V and J ends, which lost 2 bases and 1 base, there was a span of 9 bases.